The 31 T cell receptor beta chains presented below share a single source sample, sequenced in a study of T cells after yellow fever vaccination. TCRdb processed the 5' RACE reads anew with MiXCR; each CDR3 protein has one entry. Of roughly 160,000 distinct CDR3 sequences listed, almost 7% are singletons. This sample comprised CD4+ T cells sorted from PBMCs, obtained 4 to 5 days after the first yellow fever vaccination. These receptors came from a man aged 18-30 years who received the YFV17D yellow fever vaccine.

This clonotype was seen ten or more times. The genes are TRBV5-1 and TRBJ2-5, with D maybe TRBD1 (5 bases). V gave up 0 bases and J gave up 2 bases, with 11 bases separating them. This CDR3 has 15 amino acids. From germline, CDR1 is SGHRS and CDR2 YFSETQ. CDR3 in amino acids: CASSLGIDSQETQYF. The CDR3 DNA reads as TGCGCCAGCAGCTTGGGGATAGACAGTCAAGAGACCCAGTACTTC.

The V and J genes are TRBV7-2 and TRBJ2-5, with TRBD1 identical over 7 bases. The CDR3 consists of 15 residues. After removal of 3 bases from V and 3 bases from J, the junction contained 7 bases not matched to a gene. Germline V gene sequence: CDR1 SGHTA, CDR2 FQGNSA. CDR3 residues: CASSFDSDRKETQYF. CDR3 coding DNA: TGTGCCAGCAGCTTCGATTCGGACAGGAAAGAGACCCAGTACTTC.

This clonotype was recorded many times. The chain carries TRBV7-6 and TRBJ2-7; TRBD1 matches 7 bases. Trimming cost V 5 bases and J 2 bases; bases outside gene matches: 9. The CDR3 sequence is 15 residues long. Germline V gene sequence: CDR1 SGHVS, CDR2 FNYEAQ. CDR3: CASSLRQGWAYEQYF. CDR3 nucleotides: TGTGCCAGCAGCCTAAGACAGGGTTGGGCCTACGAGCAGTACTTC.

This clonotype showed up many times. V gene TRBV18 combines with J gene TRBJ1-5; D gene ambiguous. From germline, CDR1 is KGHSH and CDR2 LQKENI. There are 13 residues in the CDR3. V lost 2 bases and J 5 bases, leaving 7 bases between the germline ends. This CDR3 reads CASSPGEDQPQHF. DNA of the CDR3: TGTGCCAGCTCACCAGGGGAAGATCAGCCCCAGCATTTT.

In this sample, this clonotype turned up a few times. This chain joins TRBV4-3 and TRBJ1-4; D is ambiguous. With 0 bases removed from V and 1 base from J, the gap between germline ends came to 6 bases. The germline V gene has CDR1 LGHNA and CDR2 YSLEER. This CDR3 has 15 amino acids. CDR3 sequence: CASSQESVTNEKLFF. In nucleotides, the CDR3 is TGCGCCAGCAGCCAAGAATCGGTAACTAATGAAAAACTGTTTTTT.

This clonotype was seen ten or more times. This chain connects TRBV20-1 to TRBJ1-1, with D maybe TRBD1 (5 bases). This CDR3 spans 15 amino acids. The V end was cut by 0 bases, the J end by 5 bases, with 16 bases between. Germline CDR1 is DFQATT and CDR2 is SNEGSKA (reference sequence). Written as DNA, the CDR3 is TGCAGTGCTAGAGATCCGGCGGGGGAGGGGACTGAAGCTTTCTTT. It translates to CSARDPAGEGTEAFF.

This clonotype was seen once. The chain uses TRBV20-1 and TRBJ2-5; D is undetermined. The CDR3 consists of 13 residues. The V and J ends lost 6 bases and 5 bases respectively, with 16 bases between them. Germline-derived CDR1 and CDR2 are DFQATT and SNEGSKA (reference sequence). The CDR3 here is CSAPLGGHETQYF. DNA of the CDR3: TGCAGTGCCCCACTGGGCGGCCATGAGACCCAGTACTTC.

Comments on this clonotype: A much larger clone differs from this one at a single base, so this may be a read error. The J gene is TRBJ2-3, the V gene TRBV5-1; D is uncertain. CDR3 size: 13 residues. Germline CDR1 is SGHRS and CDR2 is YFSETQ. Trimming removed 1 base from V and 5 bases from J, with 8 bases in between. The CDR3 DNA reads as TGCGCCAGCAGCTTGACATTCAGAGATACGCAGTATTTT. Amino acid sequence: CASSLTFRDTQYF. Using reference TRBV5-1 and TRBJ2-3 for the parts outside the CDR3, the full variable domain is KAGVTQTPRYLIKTRGQQVTLSCSPISGHRSVSWYQQTPGQGLQFLFEYFSETQRNKGNFPGRFSGRQFSNSRSEMNVSTLELGDSALYLCASSLTFRDTQYFGPGTRLTVL.

This clonotype appeared many times. V and J are TRBV11-1 and TRBJ2-3; no clear D. The V gene's germline CDR1 is SGHAT and CDR2 FQDESV (reference sequence). V dropped 5 bases and J dropped 4 bases, with 16 bases sitting between them. The CDR3 runs 15 residues. The CDR3 protein is CASSELRWAPDTQYF. The CDR3 DNA reads as TGTGCCAGCAGCGAGCTCCGTTGGGCCCCAGATACGCAGTATTTT.

In this sample, this clonotype turned up many times. This chain connects TRBV5-1 to TRBJ2-2; D not certain. CDR3 length equals 12 residues. V lost 3 bases and J 7 bases, leaving 7 bases between the germline ends. Per germline, CDR1 SGHRS and CDR2 YFSETQ. CDR3 nucleotide sequence: TGCGCCAGCAGCTATTTGGGCGGGGAGCTGTTTTTT. This gives the protein CASSYLGGELFF. The full variable domain, in which reference TRBV5-1 and TRBJ2-2 provide the parts outside the CDR3, is KAGVTQTPRYLIKTRGQQVTLSCSPISGHRSVSWYQQTPGQGLQFLFEYFSETQRNKGNFPGRFSGRQFSNSRSEMNVSTLELGDSALYLCASSYLGGELFFGEGSRLTVL.

The sample holds many counts of this clonotype. The chain uses TRBV5-1 and TRBJ2-4, with 10 bases identical to TRBD1. Unmatched junction bases numbered 14, after V lost 5 bases and J lost 0 bases. The CDR3 consists of 19 residues. The germline V gene has CDR1 SGHRS and CDR2 YFSETQ. This CDR3 reads CASRTSGTGDLLAKNIQYF. The DNA for the CDR3 is TGCGCCAGCAGAACGTCCGGGACAGGGGACTTACTAGCCAAAAACATTCAGTACTTC.

On this clonotype: A much larger clone differs from this one at a single base, so this may be a read error. The chain couples TRBV7-8 to TRBJ2-1; 12 bases fit TRBD2. CDR1 and CDR2 (germline): SGHVS, FQNEAQ. The length of the CDR3 is 17 residues. The DNA of the CDR3 is TGTGCCAGCAGCCTCCGACTAGCGGGGGAACTCTACAATGAGGAGTTCTTC. Translating it yields CASSLRLAGELYNEEFF.

This clonotype was seen ten or more times. J is TRBJ2-3 and V is TRBV10-3, with D perhaps matching TRBD1 or TRBD2 (5 bases each). With 4 bases removed from V and 4 bases from J, the gap between germline ends came to 12 bases. This CDR3 region has 14 residues. Germline loops: CDR1 ENHRY, CDR2 SYGVKD. CDR3: CAISGFGASDTQYF. In nucleotides, the CDR3 is TGTGCCATCAGTGGTTTCGGGGCCTCAGATACGCAGTATTTT.

The chain couples TRBV5-4 to TRBJ2-1; TRBD2 agrees at 7 bases. The CDR3 runs 14 residues. The germline CDR1 and CDR2 sequences are SGHNT and YYREEE (reference sequence). Losses at the gene ends were 2 bases for V and 8 bases for J; bases not matched to a gene: 7. CDR3 sequence: CASSFGAGRDEQFF. DNA of the CDR3: TGTGCCAGCAGCTTCGGGGCAGGGAGGGATGAGCAGTTCTTC. Based on the CDR3 plus reference TRBV5-4 and TRBJ2-1, the full variable domain is ETGVTQSPTHLIKTRGQQVTLRCSSQSGHNTVSWYQQALGQGPQFIFQYYREEENGRGNFPPRFSGLQFPNYSSELNVNALELDDSALYLCASSFGAGRDEQFFGPGTRLTVL.

The genes are TRBV4-2 and TRBJ2-7; no clear D. This CDR3 has 17 residues. Germline V CDR1 and CDR2: LGHNA, YNFKEQ. The germline V and J ends were trimmed by 0 bases and 2 bases, with 17 bases remaining between them. Here the CDR3 DNA reads TGTGCCAGCAGCCAAGATTGGCGGACCGCTCAAGCCTACGAGCAGTACGTC. It translates to CASSQDWRTAQAYEQYV.

This chain links TRBV12-3 or TRBV12-4 with TRBJ2-7, with a tentative D call TRBD1 (6 bases). V was clipped by 6 bases and J by 4 bases, with 16 bases between them. CDR3 size: 14 residues. CDR3 amino acids: CASSITGPWYEQYF. The CDR3 nucleotides are TGTGCCAGCAGCATCACAGGGCCCTGGTACGAGCAGTACTTC.

In its sample, this clonotype was seen many times. In nucleotides, the CDR3 is TGTGCCAGCAGTTTACACGGGGGATCCGGGGAGCTGTTTTTT. Residues: CASSLHGGSGELFF. This rearrangement joins TRBV28 to TRBJ2-2, with D perhaps TRBD2 (6 bases). In germline, CDR1 is MDHEN, CDR2 SYDVKM. The CDR3 covers 14 residues. The germline V and J ends were trimmed by 2 bases and 6 bases, with 10 bases remaining between them.

The chain recombines TRBV4-3 with TRBJ2-3, with D perhaps assigned TRBD1 or TRBD2 (5 bases each). CDR1 and CDR2 (germline): LGHNA, YSLEER. The CDR3 contains 14 residues. Trimming shortened V by 0 bases and J by 6 bases, and 10 bases separated the two germline ends. CDR3 sequence reads: CASSQDGGADTQYF. CDR3 sequence (DNA): TGCGCCAGCAGCCAAGATGGGGGTGCGGATACGCAGTATTTT.

This clonotype was observed at least ten times. The chain has TRBV9 and TRBJ2-1, with a weak D call TRBD1 (6 bases). V lost 2 bases and J 7 bases, leaving 19 bases between the germline ends. CDR3 length: 16 amino acids. Per germline, CDR1 SGDLS and CDR2 YYNGEE. CDR3 residues: CASSVEGTGWGNEQFF. CDR3 DNA sequence: TGTGCCAGCAGCGTCGAGGGTACAGGGTGGGGGAATGAGCAGTTCTTC.

This clonotype was recorded at least ten times. The chain employs TRBV20-1 and TRBJ2-6, with TRBD1 matching over 7 bases. Germline V gene sequence: CDR1 DFQATT, CDR2 SNEGSKA (reference sequence). The CDR3 spans 16 residues. Trimming cost V 6 bases and J 3 bases; bases outside gene matches: 11. The CDR3 here is CSAADRWFLGANVLTF. Written as DNA, the CDR3 is TGCAGTGCAGCGGACAGGTGGTTTCTTGGGGCCAACGTCCTGACTTTC.

This clonotype was detected ten times or more. The chain recombines TRBV3-1 with TRBJ1-2; D call uncertain. V lost 4 bases, J lost 8 bases, and 14 bases lay in between. The germline V gene encodes CDR1 LGHDT and CDR2 YNNKEL (reference sequence). This CDR3 spans 13 amino acids. CDR3 protein: CASSLTDQGGYTF. CDR3 coding DNA: TGTGCCAGCAGCCTAACCGATCAAGGGGGCTACACCTTC.

The chain joins TRBV6-5 to TRBJ1-2, with 9 bases fitting TRBD1. The V and J ends lost 5 bases and 5 bases, in that order; junction bases with no gene match: 3. This CDR3 is 13 amino acids long. Germline CDR1 is MNHEY and CDR2 is SVGAGI. The DNA of the CDR3 is TGTGCCAGCAGTAACGACAGGGGGTATGGCTACACCTTC. It codes for CASSNDRGYGYTF.

This clonotype has more than one count but fewer than ten. The V call is TRBV20-1, the J call TRBJ2-7, with no clear D. Germline V gives CDR1 DFQATT, CDR2 SNEGSKA (reference sequence). The CDR3 consists of 13 residues. The ends were cut back, 5 bases at V and 6 bases at J, with 17 bases in the middle. The CDR3 nucleotides are TGCAGTGCTGATCCCTCCGGAGCGACCGAGCAGTACGTC. This translates into CSADPSGATEQYV.

Concerning this clonotype itself: A much larger clone sits a single nucleotide away, making a read error possible. The V and J genes are TRBV4-1 and TRBJ2-3; TRBD1 matches 8 bases. With 1 base clipped from V and 0 bases from J, the junction kept 12 bases outside the gene matches. CDR3 size: 19 residues. Germline loops: CDR1 MGHRA, CDR2 YSYEKL. The CDR3 sequence: CASSQGVWDRSLSTDTQYF. The CDR3 bases are TGCGCCAGCAGCCAAGGGGTCTGGGACAGGAGCCTAAGCACAGATACGCAGTATTTT.

A few counts support this clonotype. The chain has TRBV5-1 and TRBJ2-5; D not certain. Looked up from germline, CDR1 is SGHRS and CDR2 is YFSETQ. This CDR3 is 15 amino acids long. The V end lost 1 base, the J end lost 4 bases, and 14 bases lay between the germline ends. The CDR3 nucleotides read TGCGCCAGCAGCTTGACCCAACCCGCCATAGAGACCCAGTACTTC. Amino acids: CASSLTQPAIETQYF.

A few counts support this clonotype. The chain has TRBV7-2 and TRBJ1-5; 8 nucleotides align to TRBD1. Germline lookup yields CDR1 SGHTA and CDR2 FQGNSA. V was clipped by 4 bases and J by 11 bases; unmatched bases: 10. This CDR3 has 14 residues. The CDR3 is CASSSDRGRLSQHF. CDR3 DNA: TGTGCCAGCAGCTCTGACAGGGGAAGGCTCTCCCAGCATTTT.

This clonotype was observed at least ten times. The rearrangement uses TRBV6-1 and TRBJ2-2; TRBD1 aligns across 11 bases. There are 14 residues in the CDR3. Germline-derived CDR1 and CDR2 are MNHNS and SASEGT. The V gene end was trimmed by 6 bases and the J gene end by 5 bases; junction bases not matched to a gene: 2. The CDR3 loop reads CASRRDRGTGELFF. The CDR3, as DNA: TGTGCCAGCAGAAGGGACAGGGGGACCGGGGAGCTGTTTTTT.

Ten or more counts support this clonotype. This chain uses TRBV7-3 with TRBJ2-1; perhaps D is TRBD1 or TRBD2 (6 bases each). The CDR3 loop spans 13 amino acids. Trimming took 3 bases from V and 8 from J, leaving 11 bases between them. Germline values: CDR1 SGHTA, CDR2 FQGTGA. CDR3 sequence reads: CASSLYREDEQFF. DNA of the CDR3: TGTGCCAGCAGCTTGTACAGGGAGGATGAGCAGTTCTTC.

This clonotype was detected ten times or more. The chain uses TRBV3-1 and TRBJ1-1; no definite D call. Germline loops: CDR1 LGHDT, CDR2 YNNKEL (reference sequence). The V end lost 4 bases, the J end lost 3 bases, and 12 bases lay between the germline ends. This CDR3 has 14 residues. CDR3 bases: TGTGCCAGCAGCCGGTCAGATTCGGACACTGAAGCTTTCTTT. It is translated as CASSRSDSDTEAFF.

Many counts were recorded for this clonotype. V usage is TRBV9 and J usage is TRBJ1-2; 8 bases align to TRBD1. Losses at the gene ends were 3 bases for V and 8 bases for J; bases not matched to a gene: 6. CDR3 length: 13 residues. CDR1 and CDR2 (germline): SGDLS, YYNGEE. CDR3 region: CASSAWTGRGYTF. The CDR3 region has the DNA TGTGCCAGCAGCGCTTGGACAGGGAGAGGCTACACCTTC.

This clonotype was counted ten times or more. The chain employs TRBV9 and TRBJ2-1, with unresolved D. The CDR3 spans 14 residues. The V gene lost 0 bases and the J gene lost 2 bases, with 6 bases spanning the gap. The germline CDR1 and CDR2 sequences are SGDLS and YYNGEE. CDR3 coding DNA: TGTGCCAGCAGCGTAGGGGGAACCTACAATGAGCAGTTCTTC. Its protein is CASSVGGTYNEQFF.